This TCR beta chain was found in a study of T cells after posttransplantation cyclophosphamide. Study-level results: Tissue-infiltrating T cells from skin or gut overlapped little with blood T cells. Later post-transplant blood repertoires were often dominated by donor CD8+ memory clones.

Produced via immunoSEQ multiplex PCR; TCRdb's table is partial and in-frame only. Altogether more than 15,000 clones are present, 75% to 90% being singletons, with the ten largest covering more than 25%. Germline loops: CDR1 LNHDA, CDR2 SQIVND (reference sequence). This CDR3 is built from 16 residues. The V segment lost 4 bases and the J segment 1 base; nucleotides outside the gene matches: 7. Methotrexate plus calcineurin inhibitor accompanied controls' myeloablative marrow transplants; sampling was 1 year later. This clone was recorded once. The antigen is not known. This chain uses TRBV19 with TRBJ2-1; TRBD2 aligns across 7 bases. The origin of this receptor is a female patient between 18 and 30 years old who received an allogeneic stem cell transplant from an unrelated donor, was CMV-positive, and had acute and chronic GVHD. Some T cells may originate from the graft donor. This sample comprised PBMCs, obtained after allogeneic stem cell transplant with calcineurin inhibitor and methotrexate. CDR3 coding DNA: TGTGCCAGTAGTAGAGGGACTATTGTGTCCTACAATGAGCAGTTCTTC. Residues: CASSRGTIVSYNEQFF. The entire variable domain, with the rest obtained from reference TRBV19 and TRBJ2-1, is as follows: DGGITQSPKYLFRKEGQNVTLSCEQNLNHDAMYWYRQDPGQGLRLIYYSQIVNDFQKGDIAEGYSVSREKKESFPLTVTSAQKNPTAFYLCASSRGTIVSYNEQFFGPGTRLTVL.